The 21 T cell receptor beta chains reported below all come from one sample, sequenced in a study of shared clonotypes between healthy human individuals. Sequencing was performed with immunoSEQ multiplex PCR; in TCRdb, only in-frame clones are kept and a portion is missing. The top ten clones hold 0.9% to 1.3% of a sample with some 2.1 million clones, approximately 94% of them seen once. Naive CD8 cells, CD45RO-negative and positively selected for CCR7, excluded terminally differentiated effector memory CD45RA+ cells. Sequenced material: naive CD8+ T cells sorted from blood. The receptors were sampled from a man aged 18 to 29 in good health.

The V call is TRBV6-5, the J call TRBJ2-5; D not certain. The J call may be wrong; the DNA end is better matched by TRBJ2-7. The CDR3 is 13 amino acids. Germline-derived CDR1 and CDR2 are MNHEY and SVGAGI. The CDR3 sequence is CASSYRQDYEQYF. The CDR3 DNA follows: TGTGCCAGCAGTTACCGGCAGGACTACGAGCAGTACTTC.

The CDR3 sequence: CAISDRTEAGLVQTQYF. As DNA, the CDR3 is TGTGCCATCAGTGACCGAACAGAGGCGGGATTGGTGCAGACCCAGTACTTC. The genes are TRBV10-3 and TRBJ2-5; D may be TRBD2 (6 bases). V was shortened by 3 bases and J by 6 bases, with 23 bases between the two germline ends. Germline V CDR1 and CDR2: ENHRY, SYGVKD. The CDR3 has 17 amino acids.

J is TRBJ1-3 and V is TRBV4-1; the D is unclear. The V end was cut by 0 bases, the J end by 0 bases, with 12 bases between. The germline gives CDR1 MGHRA, CDR2 YSYEKL. The CDR3 sequence is 17 residues long. In nucleotides, the CDR3 is TGCGCCAGCAGCCAAGATGAACAGTACAGCTCTGGAAACACCATATATTTT. It yields the protein CASSQDEQYSSGNTIYF.

This clone has a single count. The rearrangement links TRBV28 to TRBJ1-6, with D unresolved. V lost 5 bases, J lost 7 bases, and 12 bases lay in between. This CDR3 region has 14 residues. Germline CDR1 and CDR2: MDHEN and SYDVKM. The CDR3 here is CASSVVDPNSPLHF. The DNA of the CDR3 is TGTGCCAGCAGTGTCGTGGACCCCAATTCACCCCTCCACTTT.

This clone was detected only once. V usage is TRBV7-6 and J usage is TRBJ2-7, with D possibly being TRBD1 (6 bases). Germline CDR1 and CDR2: SGHVS and FNYEAQ. This CDR3 has 13 amino acids. Trimming left V 0 bases short and J 6 bases short, with 9 bases between. In nucleotides, the CDR3 is TGTGCCAGCAGCTTAGCCCCAGGGGTCGAGCAGTACTTC. It is translated as CASSLAPGVEQYF. Combining the CDR3 with reference TRBV7-6 and TRBJ2-7 gives the whole variable domain GAGVSQSPRYKVTKRGQDVALRCDPISGHVSLYWYRQALGQGPEFLTYFNYEAQQDKSGLPNDRFSAERPEGSISTLTIQRTEQRDSAMYRCASSLAPGVEQYFGPGTRLTVT.

This clone was recorded only once. The chain has TRBV6-5 and TRBJ1-1; no firm D call. The CDR3 is 15 residues long. Per germline, CDR1 MNHEY and CDR2 SVGAGI. Between the trimmed V and J ends, which lost 0 bases and 1 base, there was a span of 9 bases. This CDR3 is CASSYSPDTNTEAFF. DNA of the CDR3: TGTGCCAGCAGTTACTCCCCTGACACGAACACTGAAGCTTTCTTT.

The chain carries TRBV28 and TRBJ2-3, with D possibly TRBD2 on 5 matching bases. Trimming stripped 2 bases from V and 0 bases from J, with 21 bases between. The CDR3 covers 19 residues. Germline V gives CDR1 MDHEN, CDR2 SYDVKM. CDR3 loop: CASSLTTGPSDSSTDTQYF. CDR3 nucleotides: TGTGCCAGCAGTTTAACTACCGGGCCTTCGGACTCTAGCACAGATACGCAGTATTTT.

Points on this clone: Other DNA sequences of this sample code for an identical CDR3. The chain employs TRBV7-9 and TRBJ2-1; 8 bases are a match to TRBD1. The CDR3 runs 14 residues. V was pared by 5 bases and J by 2 bases, with 2 bases of the junction left unmatched. CDR1 is SEHNR and CDR2 is FQNEAQ in the germline V gene (reference sequence). The DNA of the CDR3 is TGTGCCAGCAGCCCCAGGGGGCCCTACAATGAGCAGTTCTTC. It translates to CASSPRGPYNEQFF.

The CDR3 DNA sequence: TGTGCCAGCAGCTTCAGCGTCGTCAGTTACAATGAGCAGTTCTTC. Translated: CASSFSVVSYNEQFF. V is TRBV7-9 and J is TRBJ2-1; the D is unclear. The length of the CDR3 is 15 residues. The germline gives CDR1 SEHNR, CDR2 FQNEAQ (reference sequence). Between the trimmed V and J ends, which lost 3 bases and 4 bases, there was a span of 13 bases.

This chain uses TRBV10-2 with TRBJ2-3, with 9 bases identical to TRBD1. Trimming at V came to 6 bases and at J to 2 bases, leaving 6 bases not matched to a gene. Germline loops: CDR1 WSHSY, CDR2 SAAADI. There are 15 residues in the CDR3. The chain's CDR3 is CASSQTGGHTDTQYF. The DNA for the CDR3 is TGCGCCAGCAGCCAAACAGGGGGCCACACAGATACGCAGTATTTT.

The V call is TRBV9, the J call TRBJ2-5, with TRBD2 matching 8 bases. The CDR3 contains 17 residues. Germline CDR1 and CDR2: SGDLS and YYNGEE. After removal of 4 bases from V and 6 bases from J, the junction contained 17 bases not matched to a gene. The CDR3 DNA follows: TGTGCCAGCAGCCCATCGAGCGGGGGTCTTTCTTCGCAGACCCAGTACTTC. As protein: CASSPSSGGLSSQTQYF.

V is TRBV4-1 and J is TRBJ2-7; D call uncertain. Germline CDR1 and CDR2: MGHRA and YSYEKL. CDR3 length: 14 amino acids. Trimming removed 4 bases from V and 4 bases from J, with 14 bases in between. DNA of the CDR3: TGCGCCAGCAGCCCGCGACTGCACGAGTACGAGCAGTACTTC. Translating it yields CASSPRLHEYEQYF.

This clone was counted once. The chain carries TRBV2 and TRBJ1-6; D gene ambiguous. CDR1 and CDR2 from the germline V gene are SNHLY and FYNNEI. The CDR3 runs to 12 residues. V lost 2 bases and J 10 bases, leaving 6 bases between the germline ends. The CDR3 reads CASSEINSPLHF. The CDR3 DNA reads as TGTGCCAGCAGTGAAATTAACTCACCCCTCCACTTT. Looking up the rest from reference TRBV2 and TRBJ1-6 gives the full variable domain: EPEVTQTPSHQVTQMGQEVILRCVPISNHLYFYWYRQILGQKVEFLVSFYNNEISEKSEIFDDQFSVERPDGSNFTLKIRSTKLEDSAMYFCASSEINSPLHFGNGTRLTVT.

This sequence joins TRBV10-3 and TRBJ2-3; 8 positions match TRBD1. With 4 bases clipped from V and 2 bases from J, the junction kept 2 bases outside the gene matches. The CDR3 contains 14 residues. Germline V gene lookup returns CDR1 ENHRY and CDR2 SYGVKD. The CDR3 nucleotides read TGTGCCATCAGTGGGACAGGGACCACAGATACGCAGTATTTT. Protein product: CAISGTGTTDTQYF.

V and J are TRBV25-1 and TRBJ2-2, with D perhaps given as TRBD1 or TRBD2 (5 bases each). CDR3 length: 14 amino acids. Trimming left V 4 bases short and J 6 bases short, with 12 bases between. From germline, CDR1 is MGHDK and CDR2 SYGVNS. Written as DNA, the CDR3 is TGTGCCAGCAGTGCCCTCCTGGGACCCGGGGAGCTGTTTTTT. As protein: CASSALLGPGELFF. The full variable domain, rest sourced from reference TRBV25-1 and TRBJ2-2, is EADIYQTPRYLVIGTGKKITLECSQTMGHDKMYWYQQDPGMELHLIHYSYGVNSTEKGDLSSESTVSRIRTEHFPLTLESARPSHTSQYLCASSALLGPGELFFGEGSRLTVL.

A remark on this clone: One end of the junction is discordant with germline, which a read error may explain. J is TRBJ2-7 and V is TRBV4-3, with TRBD1 matching over 8 bases. Looked up from germline, CDR1 is LGHNA and CDR2 is YSLEER. This CDR3 region has 15 residues. In nucleotides, the CDR3 is TGCGCCAGCAGTCAAGACAGGGGAGACACGTACAAGCAGTACTTC. It translates to CASSQDRGDTYKQYF.

The genes are TRBV28 and TRBJ1-5; 8 nucleotides agree with TRBD1. J lost 1 base, V lost 4 bases, and 9 bases had no gene match. In germline, CDR1 is MDHEN, CDR2 SYDVKM. This CDR3 has 17 residues. The CDR3 bases are TGTGCCAGCAGTTCCCCACGGGCAGGGGGCAGCAATCAGCCCCAGCATTTT. Protein sequence: CASSSPRAGGSNQPQHF.

The chain employs TRBV11-2 and TRBJ1-3, with D perhaps TRBD1 (5 bases). The germline V gene encodes CDR1 SGHAT and CDR2 FQNNGV. V lost 1 base and J 4 bases, leaving 17 bases between the germline ends. This CDR3 is built from 17 residues. CDR3 loop: CASSLGVQEVSGNTIYF. The DNA for the CDR3 is TGTGCCAGCAGCTTAGGAGTACAGGAGGTATCCGGAAACACCATATATTTT. Looking up the rest from reference TRBV11-2 and TRBJ1-3 gives the full variable domain: EAGVAQSPRYKIIEKRQSVAFWCNPISGHATLYWYQQILGQGPKLLIQFQNNGVVDDSQLPKDRFSAERLKGVDSTLKIQPAKLEDSAVYLCASSLGVQEVSGNTIYFGEGSWLTVV.

DNA of the CDR3: TGTGCCAGCAGCTTAGGGACAGGGGCGTGGGCCGGGGAGCTGTTTTTT. It yields the protein CASSLGTGAWAGELFF. The chain combines TRBV7-3 with TRBJ2-2, with TRBD1 matching 10 bases. The CDR3 extends over 16 amino acids. The V gene end was trimmed by 2 bases and the J gene end by 6 bases; junction bases not matched to a gene: 6. Germline values: CDR1 SGHTA, CDR2 FQGTGA. The whole variable domain, remainder taken from reference TRBV7-3 and TRBJ2-2, is GAGVSQTPSNKVTEKGKYVELRCDPISGHTALYWYRQSLGQGPEFLIYFQGTGAADDSGLPNDRFFAVRPEGSVSTLKIQRTERGDSAVYLCASSLGTGAWAGELFFGEGSRLTVL.

The CDR3 loop reads CASSYSSGWQTYEQYF. Here the CDR3 DNA reads TGTGCCAGCAGTTACTCGAGCGGCTGGCAAACCTACGAGCAGTACTTC. The rearrangement uses TRBV6-5 and TRBJ2-7; tentative D call: TRBD2 (5 bases). The CDR3 contains 16 residues. CDR1 and CDR2 (germline): MNHEY, SVGAGI. The V gene lost 0 bases and the J gene lost 2 bases, with 14 bases spanning the gap.

This sequence joins TRBV7-2 and TRBJ2-3; 8 bases fit TRBD2. CDR3 length equals 20 residues. Germline assignment: CDR1 SGHTA and CDR2 FQGNSA. The J segment lost 1 base and the V segment lost 0 bases, leaving 15 bases of the junction unmatched. The CDR3 region is CASSLAPPPVAGKGTDTQYF. The DNA of the CDR3 is TGTGCCAGCAGCTTAGCCCCCCCTCCCGTAGCGGGGAAAGGCACAGATACGCAGTATTTT. The entire variable domain, with the rest obtained from reference TRBV7-2 and TRBJ2-3, is as follows: GAGVSQSPSNKVTEKGKDVELRCDPISGHTALYWYRQSLGQGLEFLIYFQGNSAPDKSGLPSDRFSAERTGGSVSTLTIQRTQQEDSAVYLCASSLAPPPVAGKGTDTQYFGPGTRLTVL.